These 15 T cell receptor beta chains were all obtained from the same sample, sequenced in a study of early T cells in non-severe SARS-CoV-2 infection. Via MiXCR, TCRdb re-called the 5' RACE reads, giving one row per CDR3 protein. The profile shows around 82,000 distinct CDR3 sequences, 12% of them singletons. The sequenced sample was whole blood. The source is an adult who was a healthcare worker with PCR-confirmed SARS-CoV-2 infection or an uninfected control (not recorded which).

This clonotype was seen a few times. This chain joins TRBV7-2 and TRBJ1-1, with 9 bases identical to TRBD1. V gave up 0 bases and J gave up 5 bases; unmatched junction bases: 7. Germline V gives CDR1 SGHTA, CDR2 FQGNSA. The CDR3 is 16 residues long. In DNA, the CDR3 is TGTGCCAGCAGCTTAGCCCTACAGGGGGCGAGAACTGAAGCTTTCTTT. Translating it yields CASSLALQGARTEAFF.

A few counts support this clonotype. The chain joins TRBV20-1 to TRBJ1-5; D remains ambiguous. Germline CDR1 is DFQATT and CDR2 is SNEGSKA (reference sequence). The CDR3 is 16 amino acids. With 0 bases removed from V and 0 bases from J, the gap between germline ends came to 12 bases. The CDR3 DNA reads as TGCAGTGCTAGAGATTCCATCGTCCTTAGCAATCAGCCCCAGCATTTT. Its protein is CSARDSIVLSNQPQHF.

The rearrangement uses TRBV15 and TRBJ2-7, with a possible D match to TRBD2 (6 bases). This CDR3 comprises 14 residues. The germline V and J ends were trimmed by 1 base and 5 bases, with 12 bases remaining between them. Germline assignment: CDR1 LNHNV and CDR2 YYDKDF (reference sequence). The CDR3 nucleotides read TGTGCCACCAGCAGAGGAGGGACTTTCCACGAGCAGTACTTC. This codes for CATSRGGTFHEQYF. Together with reference TRBV15 and TRBJ2-7, the CDR3 gives the full variable domain: DAMVIQNPRYQVTQFGKPVTLSCSQTLNHNVMYWYQQKSSQAPKLLFHYYDKDFNNEADTPDNFQSRRPNTSFCFLDIRSPGLGDTAMYLCATSRGGTFHEQYFGPGTRLTVT.

This clonotype was seen more than once but under ten times. The chain joins TRBV7-9 to TRBJ2-5; 8 nucleotides agree with TRBD2. This CDR3 comprises 16 residues. Germline V gene data show CDR1 as SEHNR and CDR2 as FQNEAQ (reference sequence). With V trimmed by 5 bases and J by 5 bases, 13 bases remained unmatched. Here the CDR3 reads CASSPGAGEAPETQYF. The CDR3 DNA is TGTGCCAGCAGCCCAGGAGCGGGAGAGGCGCCTGAGACCCAGTACTTC. Supplemented by reference TRBV7-9 and TRBJ2-5, the full variable domain reads DTGVSQNPRHKITKRGQNVTFRCDPISEHNRLYWYRQTLGQGPEFLTYFQNEAQLEKSRLLSDRFSAERPKGSFSTLEIQRTEQGDSAMYLCASSPGAGEAPETQYFGPGTRLLVL.

This clonotype was observed at least ten times. The V gene is TRBV18, the J gene TRBJ1-5; D not certain. The CDR3 contains 14 residues. V was trimmed by 2 bases and J by 6 bases, leaving 11 bases between them. Germline V CDR1 and CDR2: KGHSH, LQKENI. In nucleotides, the CDR3 is TGTGCCAGCTCACCAGGGTTGGGAGGTCAGCCCCAGCATTTT. Its translation: CASSPGLGGQPQHF.

In this sample, this clonotype turned up a few times. The CDR3 here is CASSPPRDGANEQFF. The CDR3 region has the DNA TGTGCCAGCTCACCCCCCCGGGACGGAGCTAATGAGCAGTTCTTC. The chain has TRBV18 and TRBJ2-1; perhaps D is TRBD1 or TRBD2 (5 bases each). V dropped 3 bases and J dropped 7 bases, with 16 bases sitting between them. Germline CDR1 reads KGHSH; CDR2 reads LQKENI. The CDR3 sequence is 15 residues long.

This clonotype was recorded a few times. The CDR3 is CASSSTGQPPYEQYF. In nucleotides, the CDR3 is TGTGCCAGCAGTTCCACAGGACAGCCCCCCTACGAGCAGTACTTC. This chain joins TRBV11-1 and TRBJ2-7; tentative D call: TRBD1 (6 bases). Germline CDR1 and CDR2: SGHAT and FQDESV (reference sequence). V gave up 6 bases and J gave up 2 bases, with 17 bases separating them. The CDR3 runs to 15 residues.

The sample holds many counts of this clonotype. V is TRBV6-6 and J is TRBJ1-6; D uncertain. Germline V CDR1 and CDR2: MNHNY, SVGAGI (reference sequence). The CDR3 length is 15 residues. V lost 6 bases, J lost 9 bases, and 18 bases lay in between. CDR3 in amino acids: CASSPRGQEASPLHF. The CDR3 nucleotides read TGTGCCAGCAGCCCCCGTGGGCAGGAGGCTTCACCCCTCCACTTT.

This clonotype was found a few times. The J gene is TRBJ2-7, the V gene TRBV3-1, with D hard to call. V was cut by 0 bases and J by 3 bases, with 12 bases left in between. CDR3 length: 15 amino acids. Germline lookup yields CDR1 LGHDT and CDR2 YNNKEL (reference sequence). The CDR3 DNA reads TGTGCCAGCAGCCAAGATCGGGTATTCAACTACGAGCAGTACTTC. Translating gives CASSQDRVFNYEQYF.

This clonotype was counted many times. The V gene is TRBV24-1, the J gene TRBJ2-1; D possibly corresponds to TRBD1 (7 bases). The CDR3 runs 16 residues. V shed 3 bases and J shed 4 bases, with 15 bases lying between them. Germline V lookup: CDR1 KGHDR, CDR2 SFDVKD. The CDR3 DNA reads as TGTGCCACCAGTGATCGGACTACAGGGGTTTACAATGAGCAGTTCTTC. Translating gives CATSDRTTGVYNEQFF.

The chain carries TRBV20-1 and TRBJ2-7; D possibly matches TRBD1 or TRBD2 (5 bases each). The CDR3 is 14 residues long. V lost 4 bases, J lost 0 bases, and 13 bases lay in between. Germline values: CDR1 DFQATT, CDR2 SNEGSKA (reference sequence). CDR3 region: CSATGTYLSYEQYF. The CDR3 coding sequence is TGCAGTGCTACCGGGACGTACCTCTCCTACGAGCAGTACTTC.

In its sample, this clonotype was seen many times. CDR3 protein: CASSLWAGGPQLKGANVLTF. In DNA form, the CDR3 reads TGTGCCAGCAGTTTATGGGCGGGAGGGCCCCAGCTGAAGGGGGCCAACGTCCTGACTTTC. V and J are TRBV28 and TRBJ2-6; 9 bases are shared with TRBD2. Trimming removed 0 bases from V and 4 bases from J; junction bases left unmatched: 13. CDR1 and CDR2 from the germline V gene are MDHEN and SYDVKM. The CDR3 contains 20 residues.

V and J are TRBV10-3 and TRBJ1-5; D is possibly TRBD1 (6 bases). V was clipped by 8 bases and J by 0 bases, with 32 bases between them. The CDR3 spans 21 residues. Germline assignment: CDR1 ENHRY and CDR2 SYGVKD. CDR3 in DNA: TGTGCCATCCGGAGCCCGGGACACCGTAGGATCAAGGCATTTAGCAATCAGCCCCAGCATTTT. The encoded protein is CAIRSPGHRRIKAFSNQPQHF.

About this clonotype: Possible read error: a much larger clone is one base away. The rearrangement uses TRBV28 and TRBJ2-1; D gene ambiguous. V gave up 5 bases and J gave up 5 bases, with 16 bases separating them. CDR3 length: 15 residues. Germline lookup yields CDR1 MDHEN and CDR2 SYDVKM. The CDR3 loop reads CASSAPRPNDNEQFF. CDR3 DNA sequence: TGTGCCAGCAGTGCTCCGAGGCCCAACGACAATGAGCAGTTCTTC.

In its sample, this clonotype was seen many times. J is TRBJ1-1 and V is TRBV6-5; D possibly corresponds to TRBD1 (6 bases). The germline V gene has CDR1 MNHEY and CDR2 SVGAGI. This CDR3 has 15 amino acids. Trimming shortened V by 0 bases and J by 5 bases, and 13 bases separated the two germline ends. CDR3 in DNA: TGTGCCAGCAGTTACTCGACCCAGGGGCGAACTGAAGCTTTCTTT. This encodes CASSYSTQGRTEAFF.